Sequencing of this TCR beta chain was carried out in a study of blood T cell repertoires in COVID-19. Study-level background: COVID-19 samples from acute and convalescent phases originated in the United States, Italy and Spain. The analysed material was cDNA or gDNA that came from T cells, B-cell-depleted T cells, or PBMCs.

Original processing methods: The assay estimated nucleated cells by amplifying reference gene primers. Sequencing was performed with immunoSEQ multiplex PCR; in TCRdb, only in-frame clones are kept and a portion is missing. V, J and clone size are taken as reported in that table, and D and trimming were inferred from the DNA itself. The table has around 300,000 clones, roughly 90% seen once. The Seattle site enrolled patients during active infection and followed them longitudinally. The germline CDR1 and CDR2 sequences are SGHDN and FVKESK. The CDR3 extends over 14 amino acids. The V gene lost 4 bases and the J gene lost 0 bases, with 8 bases spanning the gap.

Sequences were obtained from peripheral blood. The chain is built from TRBV14 and TRBJ2-3; tentatively, D is TRBD2 (6 bases). The receptor's source is a woman under 40 with COVID-19, enrolled during active disease. CDR3 loop: CASSPGGSTDTQYF. CDR3 DNA sequence: TGTGCCAGCAGCCCCGGGGGAAGCACAGATACGCAGTATTTT.